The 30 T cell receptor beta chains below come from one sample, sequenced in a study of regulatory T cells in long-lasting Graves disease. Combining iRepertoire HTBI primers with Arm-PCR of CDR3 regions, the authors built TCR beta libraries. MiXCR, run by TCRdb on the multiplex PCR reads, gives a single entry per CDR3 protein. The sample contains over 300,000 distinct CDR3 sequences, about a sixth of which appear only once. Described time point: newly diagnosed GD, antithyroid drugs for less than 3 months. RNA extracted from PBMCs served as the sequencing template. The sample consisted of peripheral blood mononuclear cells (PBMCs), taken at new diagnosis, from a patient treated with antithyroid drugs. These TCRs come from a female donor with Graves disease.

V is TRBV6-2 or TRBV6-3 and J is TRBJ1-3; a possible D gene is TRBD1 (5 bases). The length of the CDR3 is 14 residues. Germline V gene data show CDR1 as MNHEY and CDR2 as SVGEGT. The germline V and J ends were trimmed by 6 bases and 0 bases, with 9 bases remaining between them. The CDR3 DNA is TGTGCCAGCAGAAAGGACAACTCTGGAAACACCATATATTTT. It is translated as CASRKDNSGNTIYF.

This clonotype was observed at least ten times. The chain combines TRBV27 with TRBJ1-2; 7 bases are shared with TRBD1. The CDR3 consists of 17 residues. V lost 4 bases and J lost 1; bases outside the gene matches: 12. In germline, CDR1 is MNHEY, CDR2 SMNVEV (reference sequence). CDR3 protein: CASSSLTGTARNYGYTF. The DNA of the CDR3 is TGTGCCAGCAGTTCTCTTACCGGGACAGCCCGTAACTATGGCTACACCTTC.

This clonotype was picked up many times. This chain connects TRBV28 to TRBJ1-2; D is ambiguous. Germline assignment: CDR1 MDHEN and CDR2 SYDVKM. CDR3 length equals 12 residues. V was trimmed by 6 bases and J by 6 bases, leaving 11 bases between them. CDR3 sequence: CASSPDLNGYTF. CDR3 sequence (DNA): TGTGCCAGCAGCCCAGACTTGAATGGCTACACCTTC.

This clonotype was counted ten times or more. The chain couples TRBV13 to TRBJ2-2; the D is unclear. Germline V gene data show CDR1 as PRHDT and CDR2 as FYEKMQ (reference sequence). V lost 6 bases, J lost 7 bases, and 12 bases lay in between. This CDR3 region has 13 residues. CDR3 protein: CASSLDGDGELFF. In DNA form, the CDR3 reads TGTGCCAGCAGTCTCGACGGTGACGGGGAGCTGTTTTTT.

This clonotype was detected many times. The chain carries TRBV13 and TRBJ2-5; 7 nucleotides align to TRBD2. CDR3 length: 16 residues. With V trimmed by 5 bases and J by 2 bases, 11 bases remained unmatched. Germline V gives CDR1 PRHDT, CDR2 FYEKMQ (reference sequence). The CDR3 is CASSPESTSPQETQYF. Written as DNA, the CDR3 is TGTGCCAGCAGCCCCGAGTCGACTAGCCCACAAGAGACCCAGTACTTC.

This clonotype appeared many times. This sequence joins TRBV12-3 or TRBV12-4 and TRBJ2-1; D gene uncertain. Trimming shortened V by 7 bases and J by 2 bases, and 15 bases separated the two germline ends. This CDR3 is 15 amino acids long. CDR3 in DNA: TGTGCCAGCACCGTCCGGGCATCAACCTACAATGAGCAGTTCTTC. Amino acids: CASTVRASTYNEQFF.

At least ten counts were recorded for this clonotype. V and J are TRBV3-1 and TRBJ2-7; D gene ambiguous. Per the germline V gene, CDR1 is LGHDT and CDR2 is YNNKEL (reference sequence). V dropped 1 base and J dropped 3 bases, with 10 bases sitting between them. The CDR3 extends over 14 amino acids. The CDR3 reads CASSQGLGYYEQYF. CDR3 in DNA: TGTGCCAGCAGCCAAGGATTGGGGTACTACGAGCAGTACTTC.

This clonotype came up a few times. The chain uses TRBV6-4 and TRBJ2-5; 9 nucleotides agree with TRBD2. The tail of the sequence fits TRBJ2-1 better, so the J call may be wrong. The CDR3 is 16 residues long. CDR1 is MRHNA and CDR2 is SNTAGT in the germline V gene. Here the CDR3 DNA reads TGTGCCAGCAGTGACTCGGCTAGCGGGGATAACAATGAGCAGTTCTTC. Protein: CASSDSASGDNNEQFF.

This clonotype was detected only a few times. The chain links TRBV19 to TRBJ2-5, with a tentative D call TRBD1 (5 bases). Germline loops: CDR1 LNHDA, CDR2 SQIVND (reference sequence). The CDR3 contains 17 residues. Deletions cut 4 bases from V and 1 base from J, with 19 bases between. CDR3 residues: CASSKYSHETAQETQYF. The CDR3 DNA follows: TGTGCCAGTAGTAAGTACTCTCACGAGACAGCCCAAGAGACCCAGTACTTC.

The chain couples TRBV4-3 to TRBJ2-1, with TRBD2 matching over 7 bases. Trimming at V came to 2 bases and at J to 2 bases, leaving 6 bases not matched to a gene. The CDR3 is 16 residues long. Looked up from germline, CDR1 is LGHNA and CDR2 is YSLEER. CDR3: CASSQRGGSPYNEQFF. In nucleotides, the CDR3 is TGCGCCAGCAGCCAACGGGGCGGGAGTCCCTACAATGAGCAGTTCTTC.

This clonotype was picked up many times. CDR3 DNA sequence: TGTGCCACCAGCCGAGGGGGACAGGGTAGCAATCAGCCCCAGCATTTT. Translated, it gives CATSRGGQGSNQPQHF. The chain joins TRBV15 to TRBJ1-5; 9 bases match TRBD1. There are 16 residues in the CDR3. The germline V gene has CDR1 LNHNV and CDR2 YYDKDF (reference sequence). V trimming: 5 bases; J trimming: 0 bases; junction bases outside the gene matches: 5. Full variable domain (rest looked up from reference TRBV15 and TRBJ1-5): DAMVIQNPRYQVTQFGKPVTLSCSQTLNHNVMYWYQQKSSQAPKLLFHYYDKDFNNEADTPDNFQSRRPNTSFCFLDIRSPGLGDTAMYLCATSRGGQGSNQPQHFGDGTRLSIL.

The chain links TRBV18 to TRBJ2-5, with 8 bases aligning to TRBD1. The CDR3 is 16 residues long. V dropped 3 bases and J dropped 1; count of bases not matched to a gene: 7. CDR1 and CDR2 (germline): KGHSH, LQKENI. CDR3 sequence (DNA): TGTGCCAGCTCACCTCCTATAGGACAGGGCCAAGAGACCCAGTACTTC. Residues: CASSPPIGQGQETQYF.

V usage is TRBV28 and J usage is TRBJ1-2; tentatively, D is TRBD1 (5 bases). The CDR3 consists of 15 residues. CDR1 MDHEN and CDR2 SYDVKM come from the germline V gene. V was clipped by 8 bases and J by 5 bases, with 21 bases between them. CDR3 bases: TGTGCCAGCTCCTATCGGGACCGTTGGGGGTATGGCTACACCTTC. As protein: CASSYRDRWGYGYTF.

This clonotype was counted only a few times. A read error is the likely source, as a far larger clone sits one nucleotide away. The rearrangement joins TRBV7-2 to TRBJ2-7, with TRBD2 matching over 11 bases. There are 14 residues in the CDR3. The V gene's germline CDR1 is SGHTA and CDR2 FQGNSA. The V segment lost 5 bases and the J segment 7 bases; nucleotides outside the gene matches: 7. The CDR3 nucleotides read TGTGCCAGCAGCGATGGACTAGCGGGCACTGAGCAGTACTTC. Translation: CASSDGLAGTEQYF.

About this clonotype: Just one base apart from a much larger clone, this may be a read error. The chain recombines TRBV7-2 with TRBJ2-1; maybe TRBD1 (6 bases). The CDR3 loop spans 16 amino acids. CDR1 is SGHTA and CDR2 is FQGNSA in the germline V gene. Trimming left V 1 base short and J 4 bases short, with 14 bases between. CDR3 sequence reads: CASSLVGAGVYNEQFF. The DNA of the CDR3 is TGTGCCAGCAGCTTAGTTGGGGCAGGGGTGTACAATGAGCAGTTCTTC.

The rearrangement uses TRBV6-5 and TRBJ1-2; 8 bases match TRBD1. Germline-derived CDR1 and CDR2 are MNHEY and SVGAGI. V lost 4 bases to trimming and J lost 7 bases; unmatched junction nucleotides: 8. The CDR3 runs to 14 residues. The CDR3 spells CASSSHDRGSGYTF. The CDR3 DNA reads TGTGCCAGCAGTTCCCACGACAGGGGCTCTGGCTACACCTTC.

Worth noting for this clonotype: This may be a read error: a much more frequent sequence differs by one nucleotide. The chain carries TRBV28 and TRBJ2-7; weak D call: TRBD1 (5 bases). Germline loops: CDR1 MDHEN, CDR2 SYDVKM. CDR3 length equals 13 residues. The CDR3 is CASSFGRVYERYF. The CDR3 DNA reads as TGTGCCAGCAGTTTTGGCAGGGTCTACGAGCGGTACTTC. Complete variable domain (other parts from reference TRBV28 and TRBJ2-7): DVKVTQSSRYLVKRTGEKVFLECVQDMDHENMFWYRQDPGLGLRLIYFSYDVKMKEKGDIPEGYSVSREKKERFSLILESASTNQTSMYLCASSFGRVYERYFGPGTRLTVT.

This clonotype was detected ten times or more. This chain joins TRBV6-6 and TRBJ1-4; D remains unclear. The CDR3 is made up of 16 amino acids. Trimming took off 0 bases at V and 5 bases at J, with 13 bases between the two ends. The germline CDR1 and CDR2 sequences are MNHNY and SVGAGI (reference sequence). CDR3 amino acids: CASSYSMASRNEKLFF. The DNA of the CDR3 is TGTGCCAGCAGTTACTCGATGGCGTCACGGAATGAAAAACTGTTTTTT.

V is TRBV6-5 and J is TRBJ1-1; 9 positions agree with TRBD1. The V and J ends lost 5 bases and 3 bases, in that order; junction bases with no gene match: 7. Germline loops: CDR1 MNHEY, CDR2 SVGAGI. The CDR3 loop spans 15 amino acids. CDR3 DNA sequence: TGTGCCAGCAGTACTCGACAGGGGGTAGACACTGAAGCTTTCTTT. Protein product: CASSTRQGVDTEAFF.

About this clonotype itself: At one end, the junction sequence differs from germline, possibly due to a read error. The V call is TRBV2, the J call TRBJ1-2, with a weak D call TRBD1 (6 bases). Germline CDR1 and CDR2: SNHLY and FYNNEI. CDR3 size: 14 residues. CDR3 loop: CASSVGGLLYGYTF. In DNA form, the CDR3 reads TGTGCTAGCAGTGTAGGGGGACTGCTCTATGGCTACACCTTC.

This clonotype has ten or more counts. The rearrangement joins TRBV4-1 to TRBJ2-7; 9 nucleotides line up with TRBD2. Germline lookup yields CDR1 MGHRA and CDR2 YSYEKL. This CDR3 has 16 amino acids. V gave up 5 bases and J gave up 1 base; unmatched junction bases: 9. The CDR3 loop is CASSYEPGLASYEQYF. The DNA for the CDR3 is TGCGCCAGCAGCTACGAACCGGGACTAGCTTCCTACGAGCAGTACTTC.

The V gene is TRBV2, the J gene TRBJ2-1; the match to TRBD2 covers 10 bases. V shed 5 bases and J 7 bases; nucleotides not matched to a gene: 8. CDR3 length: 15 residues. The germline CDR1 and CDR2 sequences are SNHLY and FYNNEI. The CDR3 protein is CASSLGSGGVNEQFF. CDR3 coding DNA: TGTGCCAGCAGTTTAGGGAGCGGGGGGGTTAATGAGCAGTTCTTC.

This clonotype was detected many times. The CDR3 DNA reads as TGTGCCAGCAGTGACCCTCTCGAGGAGCTGTTTTTT. Amino acid sequence: CASSDPLEELFF. This rearrangement joins TRBV2 to TRBJ2-2; D is unresolved. Germline V gene lookup returns CDR1 SNHLY and CDR2 FYNNEI. With 3 bases removed from V and 10 bases from J, the gap between germline ends came to 9 bases. This CDR3 contains 12 residues. Full variable domain (missing parts from reference TRBV2 and TRBJ2-2): EPEVTQTPSHQVTQMGQEVILRCVPISNHLYFYWYRQILGQKVEFLVSFYNNEISEKSEIFDDQFSVERPDGSNFTLKIRSTKLEDSAMYFCASSDPLEELFFGEGSRLTVL.

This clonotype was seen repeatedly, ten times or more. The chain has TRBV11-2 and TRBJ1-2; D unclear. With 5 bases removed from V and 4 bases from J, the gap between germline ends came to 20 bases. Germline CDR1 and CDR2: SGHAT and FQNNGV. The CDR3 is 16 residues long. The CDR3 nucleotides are TGTGCCAGCAGCCCGCTTGAGGAGACCCGATCCTATGGCTACACCTTC. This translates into CASSPLEETRSYGYTF.

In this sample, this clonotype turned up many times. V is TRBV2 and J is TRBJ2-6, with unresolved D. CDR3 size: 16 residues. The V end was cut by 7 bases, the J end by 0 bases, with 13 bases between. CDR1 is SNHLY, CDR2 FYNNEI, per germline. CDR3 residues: CASNWQELSGANVLTF. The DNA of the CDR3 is TGTGCCAGCAATTGGCAGGAACTCTCTGGGGCCAACGTCCTGACTTTC.

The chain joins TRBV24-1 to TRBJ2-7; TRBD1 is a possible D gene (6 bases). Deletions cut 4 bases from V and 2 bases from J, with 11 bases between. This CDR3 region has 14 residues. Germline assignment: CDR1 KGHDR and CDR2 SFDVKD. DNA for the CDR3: TGTGCCACCAGTGACCCGGACAGAACCTACGAGCAGTACTTC. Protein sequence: CATSDPDRTYEQYF.

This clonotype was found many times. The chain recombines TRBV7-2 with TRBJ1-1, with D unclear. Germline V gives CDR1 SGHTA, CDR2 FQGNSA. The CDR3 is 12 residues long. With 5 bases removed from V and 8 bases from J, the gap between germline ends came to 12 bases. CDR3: CASSPVLSEAFF. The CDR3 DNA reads TGTGCCAGCAGCCCCGTACTCTCAGAAGCTTTCTTT.

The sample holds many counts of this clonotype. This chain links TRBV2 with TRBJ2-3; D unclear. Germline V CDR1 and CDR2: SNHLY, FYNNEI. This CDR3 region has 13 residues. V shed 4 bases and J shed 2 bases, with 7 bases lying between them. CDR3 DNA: TGTGCCAGCAGTGGGTACTCCACAGATACGCAGTATTTT. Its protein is CASSGYSTDTQYF.

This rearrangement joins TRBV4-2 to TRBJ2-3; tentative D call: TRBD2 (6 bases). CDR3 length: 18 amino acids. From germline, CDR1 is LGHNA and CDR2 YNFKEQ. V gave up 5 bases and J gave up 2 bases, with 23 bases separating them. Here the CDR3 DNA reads TGTGCCAGCAGCTATCAAGCCTCCCTGGGGGGATCCACAGATACGCAGTATTTT. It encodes CASSYQASLGGSTDTQYF.

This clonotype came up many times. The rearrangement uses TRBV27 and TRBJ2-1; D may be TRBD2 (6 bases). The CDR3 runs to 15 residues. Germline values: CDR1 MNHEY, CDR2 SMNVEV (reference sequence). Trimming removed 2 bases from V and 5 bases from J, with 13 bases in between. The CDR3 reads CASSLVGEAHNEQFF. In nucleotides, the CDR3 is TGTGCCAGCAGTTTAGTAGGGGAGGCTCACAATGAGCAGTTCTTC.